The 19 T cell receptor beta chains below all came from one sample that was sequenced in a study of cytomegalovirus exposure and HLA in healthy donors (dated by TCRdb to between 2016 and 2019). To prepare the library, the immunoSEQ multiplex PCR assay was applied. The multiplex PCR relied on a mix of 60 forward primers for TCR Vbeta segments and 13 reverse primers for TCR Jbeta segments. The source is immuneACCESS, and TCRdb retained only in-frame sequences with V and J called. Part of the clones is not carried over; for the studies checked, unresolved V genes explain less than half of this, and the remainder is unexplained. Counted in this sample were roughly 140,000 clones; 84% of them appeared once. The biggest ten clones account for about 2.5% of the sample. The material sequenced was PBMCs. These receptors were obtained from a boy aged 2-9 years in good health and CMV-seronegative.

V and J are TRBV15 and TRBJ1-5; D perhaps matches TRBD1 (5 bases). The germline V gene encodes CDR1 LNHNV and CDR2 YYDKDF (reference sequence). The CDR3 covers 15 residues. Deletions cut 1 base from V and 4 bases from J, with 11 bases between. CDR3 region: CATSRGRAGNQPQHF. In DNA, the CDR3 is TGTGCCACCAGCAGAGGTCGGGCAGGGAATCAGCCCCAGCATTTT. Full variable domain (missing parts from reference TRBV15 and TRBJ1-5): DAMVIQNPRYQVTQFGKPVTLSCSQTLNHNVMYWYQQKSSQAPKLLFHYYDKDFNNEADTPDNFQSRRPNTSFCFLDIRSPGLGDTAMYLCATSRGRAGNQPQHFGDGTRLSIL.

This chain connects TRBV6-1 to TRBJ2-2, with 8 positions matching TRBD2. Per the germline V gene, CDR1 is MNHNS and CDR2 is SASEGT. The CDR3 totals 14 residues. The V and J ends lost 10 bases and 6 bases, in that order; junction bases with no gene match: 10. The CDR3 loop is CATLSGKVPGELFF. The CDR3 nucleotides read TGTGCCACCCTTAGCGGGAAAGTACCCGGGGAGCTGTTTTTT.

V gene TRBV27 combines with J gene TRBJ2-3, with D possibly TRBD2 on 6 matching bases. Germline V lookup: CDR1 MNHEY, CDR2 SMNVEV (reference sequence). The V gene lost 6 bases and the J gene lost 3 bases, with 19 bases spanning the gap. CDR3 size: 16 residues. CDR3 protein: CASRSGAWSGTDTQYF. The CDR3 DNA follows: TGTGCCAGCAGATCGGGAGCCTGGTCGGGAACAGATACGCAGTATTTT.

The gene calls are TRBV5-1 and TRBJ1-1; D is unresolved. Trimming left V 1 base short and J 1 base short, with 11 bases between. This CDR3 comprises 15 residues. CDR1 and CDR2 from the germline V gene are SGHRS and YFSETQ. The CDR3 spells CASSLLASQNTEAFF. In DNA, the CDR3 is TGCGCCAGCAGCTTGTTAGCGAGCCAGAACACTGAAGCTTTCTTT.

The CDR3 protein is CASSFGDSNQPQHF. DNA for the CDR3: TGTGCCAGCAGTTTCGGGGATAGCAATCAGCCCCAGCATTTT. The chain links TRBV27 to TRBJ1-5; D not resolved. V lost 3 bases to trimming and J lost 0 bases, with 6 bases between them. In germline, CDR1 is MNHEY, CDR2 SMNVEV (reference sequence). The CDR3 has 14 residues.

CDR3 DNA sequence: TGTGCCAGGAGGATATTCTGCGCACTGTTTTTT. It encodes CARRIFCALFF. V gene TRBV7-3 combines with J gene TRBJ1-4, with D unclear. Trimming stripped 9 bases from V and 13 bases from J, with 15 bases between. Germline lookup yields CDR1 SGHTA and CDR2 FQGTGA. This CDR3 contains 11 residues.

This rearrangement joins TRBV5-5 to TRBJ1-1; D unresolved. In germline, CDR1 is SGHKS, CDR2 YYEKEE (reference sequence). This CDR3 is built from 15 residues. The V end was cut by 5 bases, the J end by 1 base, with 15 bases between. CDR3 sequence: CASRNPAEGNTEAFF. CDR3 in DNA: TGTGCCAGCAGAAATCCAGCGGAAGGGAACACTGAAGCTTTCTTT.

The chain carries TRBV14 and TRBJ2-4; a possible D gene is TRBD1 (8 bases). The CDR3 consists of 15 residues. V was trimmed by 0 bases and J by 7 bases, leaving 13 bases between them. Germline lookup yields CDR1 SGHDN and CDR2 FVKESK. CDR3 region: CASSQDDRGGNIQYF. CDR3 coding DNA: TGTGCCAGCAGCCAAGATGACAGGGGAGGGAACATTCAGTACTTC.

The chain recombines TRBV4-3 with TRBJ2-7; 11 positions agree with TRBD1. This CDR3 region has 15 residues. CDR1 and CDR2 from the germline V gene are LGHNA and YSLEER. V lost 3 bases to trimming and J lost 3 bases; unmatched junction nucleotides: 4. CDR3 in DNA: TGCGCCAGCAGCCATGGGACAGGGGGTGTCTACGAGCAGTACTTC. Translation: CASSHGTGGVYEQYF.

The chain links TRBV6-1 to TRBJ2-7; TRBD1 matches at 12 bases. In germline, CDR1 is MNHNS, CDR2 SASEGT. This CDR3 has 15 residues. J gave up 5 bases and V 8 bases, and 10 bases lay outside the gene matches. CDR3 nucleotide sequence: TGTGCCAGCGCCCGAGGGACAGGGGGCGAGAACGAGCAGTACTTC. It encodes CASARGTGGENEQYF.

The chain couples TRBV15 to TRBJ2-1; 13 bases match TRBD2. Trimming removed 2 bases from V and 5 bases from J; junction bases left unmatched: 6. The germline V gene encodes CDR1 LNHNV and CDR2 YYDKDF (reference sequence). This CDR3 has 17 residues. The CDR3 region is CATSRLVLAGGHNEQFF. CDR3 nucleotide sequence: TGTGCCACCAGCAGACTTGTACTAGCGGGGGGGCACAATGAGCAGTTCTTC.

The J gene is TRBJ2-7, the V gene TRBV19; no clear D gene. V was trimmed by 5 bases and J by 2 bases, leaving 16 bases between them. The germline V gene encodes CDR1 LNHDA and CDR2 SQIVND (reference sequence). The CDR3 has 15 amino acids. As DNA, the CDR3 is TGTGCCAGTAGTTCAGGCATCCTTTTCGCCTACGAGCAGTACTTC. Amino acids: CASSSGILFAYEQYF.

The chain joins TRBV9 to TRBJ1-5; the match to TRBD1 covers 8 bases. V lost 3 bases, J lost 5 bases, and 7 bases stayed unmatched. The germline V gene has CDR1 SGDLS and CDR2 YYNGEE. The CDR3 is 15 residues long. CDR3 protein: CASSGTGTGYQPQHF. DNA of the CDR3: TGTGCCAGCAGCGGAACCGGGACAGGATATCAGCCCCAGCATTTT. Combining the CDR3 with reference TRBV9 and TRBJ1-5 gives the whole variable domain DSGVTQTPKHLITATGQRVTLRCSPRSGDLSVYWYQQSLDQGLQFLIQYYNGEERAKGNILERFSAQQFPDLHSELNLSSLELGDSALYFCASSGTGTGYQPQHFGDGTRLSIL.

This clone was observed a handful of times. The chain recombines TRBV27 with TRBJ2-7; 8 bases are shared with TRBD1. Trimming cost V 6 bases and J 7 bases; bases outside gene matches: 8. Germline-derived CDR1 and CDR2 are MNHEY and SMNVEV (reference sequence). This CDR3 is 13 amino acids long. The CDR3 nucleotides read TGTGCCAGCAGACCGTCAGGGGGCCGGGAGCAGTACTTC. It codes for CASRPSGGREQYF.

V gene TRBV7-9 combines with J gene TRBJ2-7; D not certain. Trimming pared 1 base from V and 3 bases from J, leaving 16 bases between. The CDR3 length is 16 residues. Germline V gene data show CDR1 as SEHNR and CDR2 as FQNEAQ (reference sequence). The CDR3 sequence is CASSLDTRGVSYEQYF. Written as DNA, the CDR3 is TGTGCCAGCAGCTTAGACACAAGAGGAGTCAGCTACGAGCAGTACTTC.

The chain links TRBV25-1 to TRBJ1-2; 7 nucleotides line up with TRBD1. Trimming took 3 bases from V and 0 from J; bases not matched to a gene: 10. This CDR3 is 17 amino acids long. Germline CDR1 is MGHDK and CDR2 is SYGVNS. CDR3 amino acids: CASSEAGGTLANYGYTF. CDR3 bases: TGTGCCAGCAGTGAGGCAGGGGGAACATTAGCTAACTATGGCTACACCTTC.

This clone was seen just once. The chain carries TRBV4-1 and TRBJ2-7; 7 nucleotides match TRBD1. CDR1 is MGHRA and CDR2 is YSYEKL in the germline V gene. V was pared by 0 bases and J by 2 bases, with 4 bases of the junction left unmatched. The CDR3 covers 15 residues. The CDR3 DNA is TGCGCCAGCAGCCAAGAGCAGGGGGATACCTACGAGCAGTACTTC. Residues: CASSQEQGDTYEQYF.

The chain employs TRBV6-1 and TRBJ1-3; 7 nucleotides match TRBD1. Germline loops: CDR1 MNHNS, CDR2 SASEGT. CDR3 length: 14 residues. V dropped 6 bases and J dropped 0; count of bases not matched to a gene: 2. The CDR3 nucleotides are TGTGCCAGCAGAACAGGGGTCTCTGGAAACACCATATATTTT. Translating it yields CASRTGVSGNTIYF.

V gene TRBV25-1 combines with J gene TRBJ1-3; possibly TRBD1 for D (5 bases). Germline V gene data show CDR1 as MGHDK and CDR2 as SYGVNS. The V end was cut by 1 base, the J end by 2 bases, with 15 bases between. The CDR3 loop spans 17 amino acids. The CDR3 region is CASSEFKGTDPGNTIYF. In DNA form, the CDR3 reads TGTGCCAGCAGTGAATTTAAAGGGACTGACCCTGGAAACACCATATATTTT.